This is a list of T cell receptor beta chains from one sample in a study of T cells in Graves' hyperthyroidism and ophthalmopathy. TCRdb reanalysed the multiplex PCR reads using MiXCR and keeps one entry per CDR3 protein. The sample contains fewer than 850,000 distinct CDR3 sequences, around 15% of which appear only once. Sequenced material: blood. These receptors were collected from a man aged 45-65 years with Graves' hyperthyroidism. The CDR3 runs from the conserved cysteine through the conserved F or W. The order of the fields is J gene, clone size, D gene, V gene, CDR3 protein. D genes are given only for firm matches. Not every row has a clone size; where given, it reads once, few, many or a size class.

>TRBJ2-3|few|TRBD2|TRBV9
CASSIRLAGDSDTQYF
>TRBJ1-5|many|NA|TRBV12-3/TRBV12-4
CASSGTNSNQPQHF
>TRBJ1-5|NA|NA|TRBV13
CASSSGWQPQHF
>TRBJ2-1|few|NA|TRBV19
CASSELASFSYNEQFF
>TRBJ2-1|many|NA|TRBV28
CASSFFVRGKDEQFF
>TRBJ1-4|many|NA|TRBV18
CASSPPPNEKLFF
>TRBJ1-5|many|TRBD1|TRBV28
CASSSGGGQGKNQPQHF
>TRBJ2-1|few|NA|TRBV30
CAWRERAGIQARNEQFF
>TRBJ1-4|few|TRBD1|TRBV12-3/TRBV12-4
CASSQTGNNEKLFF
>TRBJ2-5|many|NA|TRBV13
CASRRGGAGETQYF
>TRBJ1-5|NA|NA|TRBV4-1
CASSQAAVNQPQHF
>TRBJ2-3|NA|NA|TRBV7-3
CASSLGLRGDTQYF
>TRBJ2-7|NA|TRBD1|TRBV6-2/TRBV6-3
CASMVSTGSLYEQYF
>TRBJ1-4|few|NA|TRBV7-9
CASSFKYDEKLFF
>TRBJ2-2|many|NA|TRBV28
CASTSKGQPYTGELFF
>TRBJ2-2|many|NA|TRBV20-1
CSAPQRENTGELFF
>TRBJ2-5|NA|NA|TRBV19
CASTREETQYF
>TRBJ2-1|NA|NA|TRBV27
CASTWGQGRYNEQFF
>TRBJ2-1|many|TRBD1|TRBV28
CASSPGTGGTHEQFF
>TRBJ1-5|NA|TRBD1|TRBV19
CASRDRGEPQHF
>TRBJ2-3|many|NA|TRBV11-2
CASSLGREVFTDTQYF
>TRBJ1-2|NA|TRBD1|TRBV29-1
CSADRGGSQAEYGYTF
>TRBJ2-7|many|TRBD2|TRBV28
CASSLARQLMTSGRNEQYF
>TRBJ2-1|NA|NA|TRBV7-9
CASSLVAKSYNEQFF